These 25 T cell receptor beta chains were all obtained from the same sample, sequenced in a study of blood T cell repertoires in COVID-19. Data came from immunoSEQ multiplex PCR; TCRdb stores just in-frame clones and leaves some out. The sample holds 150,000 to 200,000 clones, about nine tenths seen once. The sequenced sample was peripheral blood. Every receptor here comes from a woman aged 60-75 years with COVID-19, enrolled during active disease.

The chain carries TRBV28 and TRBJ1-2; TRBD1 matches 8 bases. CDR3 length: 15 amino acids. Germline CDR1 MDHEN, CDR2 SYDVKM. The V segment lost 5 bases and the J segment 4 bases; nucleotides outside the gene matches: 9. The DNA of the CDR3 is TGTGCCAGCAGTAAACTCGGGACAGGCTTCTATGGCTACACCTTC. Amino acids: CASSKLGTGFYGYTF.

The CDR3 region has the DNA TGCGCCAGCAGCTCGGACGACAGGGTAGAGACCCAGTACTTC. Translating it yields CASSSDDRVETQYF. The gene calls are TRBV5-1 and TRBJ2-5, with 7 bases aligning to TRBD1. The CDR3 has 14 residues. The germline V gene has CDR1 SGHRS and CDR2 YFSETQ. V gave up 3 bases and J gave up 4 bases; unmatched junction bases: 6. The whole variable domain, filled in from reference TRBV5-1 and TRBJ2-5, reads KAGVTQTPRYLIKTRGQQVTLSCSPISGHRSVSWYQQTPGQGLQFLFEYFSETQRNKGNFPGRFSGRQFSNSRSEMNVSTLELGDSALYLCASSSDDRVETQYFGPGTRLLVL.

The CDR3 here is CASSLSSGNTIYF. In DNA form, the CDR3 reads TGTGCCAGCAGCCTGTCGTCCGGAAACACCATATATTTT. The chain combines TRBV7-9 with TRBJ1-3; D gene ambiguous. The CDR3 consists of 13 residues. Germline V gene data show CDR1 as SEHNR and CDR2 as FQNEAQ (reference sequence). With 5 bases removed from V and 4 bases from J, the gap between germline ends came to 9 bases.

The V and J genes are TRBV3-1 (or the pseudogene TRBV3-2) and TRBJ2-2; 11 bases line up with TRBD2. Trimming cost V 2 bases and J 7 bases; bases outside gene matches: 12. Germline lookup yields CDR1 LGHDT and CDR2 YNNKEL (reference sequence). The CDR3 covers 18 residues. CDR3 DNA sequence: TGTGCCAGCAGCCAATCGACTAGCGGGGTAGGGCAGGTCGGGGAGCTGTTTTTT. This encodes CASSQSTSGVGQVGELFF.

This chain connects TRBV7-3 to TRBJ1-3, with 9 bases matching TRBD1. Germline CDR1 reads SGHTA; CDR2 reads FQGTGA. Losses at the gene ends were 4 bases for V and 2 bases for J; bases not matched to a gene: 9. The CDR3 contains 17 residues. The CDR3 DNA follows: TGTGCCAGCAGCTGCCGGGACAGGGACAGAACTGGAAACACCATATATTTT. Translated, it gives CASSCRDRDRTGNTIYF. The entire variable domain, with the rest obtained from reference TRBV7-3 and TRBJ1-3, is as follows: GAGVSQTPSNKVTEKGKYVELRCDPISGHTALYWYRQSLGQGPEFLIYFQGTGAADDSGLPNDRFFAVRPEGSVSTLKIQRTERGDSAVYLCASSCRDRDRTGNTIYFGEGSWLTVV.

The genes are TRBV5-4 and TRBJ1-1; 8 nucleotides line up with TRBD1. CDR3 length: 14 amino acids. In germline, CDR1 is SGHNT, CDR2 YYREEE (reference sequence). V gave up 4 bases and J gave up 5 bases; unmatched junction bases: 7. DNA for the CDR3: TGTGCCAGCAGCCAGGGCAGGGGGCGGACTGAAGCTTTCTTT. Protein sequence: CASSQGRGRTEAFF. Complete variable domain (other parts from reference TRBV5-4 and TRBJ1-1): ETGVTQSPTHLIKTRGQQVTLRCSSQSGHNTVSWYQQALGQGPQFIFQYYREEENGRGNFPPRFSGLQFPNYSSELNVNALELDDSALYLCASSQGRGRTEAFFGQGTRLTVV.

V and J are TRBV27 and TRBJ1-1, with a weak D call TRBD1 (6 bases). The V end lost 7 bases, the J end lost 0 bases, and 21 bases lay between the germline ends. This CDR3 has 17 residues. The germline gives CDR1 MNHEY, CDR2 SMNVEV (reference sequence). CDR3 coding DNA: TGTGCCAGCACTTTGGAGACAGGTCAAGGCATGAACACTGAAGCTTTCTTT. Translation gives CASTLETGQGMNTEAFF.

The V gene is TRBV27, the J gene TRBJ2-2, with 11 bases lining up with TRBD2. V shed 2 bases and J 4 bases; nucleotides not matched to a gene: 3. The CDR3 is 16 amino acids. Per the germline V gene, CDR1 is MNHEY and CDR2 is SMNVEV (reference sequence). The CDR3 here is CASSLRLAGGTGELFF. The CDR3 region has the DNA TGTGCCAGCAGTTTACGCCTAGCGGGAGGCACCGGGGAGCTGTTTTTT.

The rearrangement links TRBV6-6 to TRBJ1-2; the match to TRBD1 covers 9 bases. The V and J ends lost 7 bases and 8 bases, in that order; junction bases with no gene match: 11. The germline CDR1 and CDR2 sequences are MNHNY and SVGAGI (reference sequence). The length of the CDR3 is 14 residues. The CDR3 nucleotides read TGTGCCAGCACCAAACAGGGGGCGGTTGGCGGCTACACCTTC. Amino acids: CASTKQGAVGGYTF.

This rearrangement joins TRBV4-3 to TRBJ2-5; 9 nucleotides agree with TRBD2. Per the germline V gene, CDR1 is LGHNA and CDR2 is YSLEER. V trimming: 2 bases; J trimming: 3 bases; junction bases outside the gene matches: 4. This CDR3 region has 15 residues. CDR3 DNA: TGCGCCAGCAGCCAAAATAGCGGGAGAGAAGAGACCCAGTACTTC. Amino acid sequence: CASSQNSGREETQYF.

V usage is TRBV5-4 and J usage is TRBJ1-1, with 8 bases lining up with TRBD1. The junction had 11 bases not matched to a gene; V was cut back by 6 bases and J by 1 base. This CDR3 has 16 amino acids. Germline values: CDR1 SGHNT, CDR2 YYREEE (reference sequence). The CDR3 nucleotides are TGTGCCAGCACCTCAAAAGCCACAGGGGGGAACACTGAAGCTTTCTTT. Amino acid sequence: CASTSKATGGNTEAFF.

The V gene is TRBV5-1, the J gene TRBJ1-2; D remains ambiguous. The CDR3 is made up of 12 amino acids. The germline gives CDR1 SGHRS, CDR2 YFSETQ. V lost 4 bases, J lost 8 bases, and 12 bases lay in between. CDR3: CASSTSGNGYTF. CDR3 sequence (DNA): TGCGCCAGCAGCACAAGCGGGAACGGCTACACCTTC.

The CDR3 sequence: CASITGRVGGYTF. CDR3 bases: TGTGCCAGCATTACAGGCAGGGTTGGAGGCTACACCTTC. This rearrangement joins TRBV28 to TRBJ1-2, with D possibly TRBD1 on 5 matching bases. The length of the CDR3 is 13 residues. Trimming shortened V by 7 bases and J by 8 bases, and 17 bases separated the two germline ends. Per germline, CDR1 MDHEN and CDR2 SYDVKM.

This clone was counted between two and nine times. The rearrangement links TRBV10-3 to TRBJ2-1, with D possibly matching TRBD2 (6 bases). The CDR3 totals 14 residues. Trimming took 7 bases from V and 0 from J, leaving 10 bases between them. The germline V gene has CDR1 ENHRY and CDR2 SYGVKD. The CDR3 DNA sequence: TGTGCCATCAATCGGGGGAGCTCCTACAATGAGCAGTTCTTC. It codes for CAINRGSSYNEQFF.

The chain couples TRBV10-3 to TRBJ2-2; a possible D gene is TRBD2 (6 bases). This CDR3 has 16 residues. The germline CDR1 and CDR2 sequences are ENHRY and SYGVKD. V was shortened by 5 bases and J by 5 bases, with 18 bases between the two germline ends. CDR3: CAISQMASAPTGELFF. The CDR3 coding sequence is TGTGCCATCAGTCAGATGGCTAGCGCCCCAACCGGGGAGCTGTTTTTT.

J is TRBJ1-5 and V is TRBV6-1, with D maybe TRBD1 (6 bases). Germline assignment: CDR1 MNHNS and CDR2 SASEGT. The CDR3 consists of 18 residues. Trimming took off 2 bases at V and 4 bases at J, with 21 bases between the two ends. CDR3 bases: TGTGCCAGCAGTGAACTGTTCACAGGGAATCTACGGAATCAGCCCCAGCATTTT. Translating gives CASSELFTGNLRNQPQHF.

This clone appeared once. The V call is TRBV3-1 (or the pseudogene TRBV3-2), the J call TRBJ1-6, with a possible D match to TRBD1 (5 bases). Trimming took off 4 bases at V and 7 bases at J, with 14 bases between the two ends. Germline-derived CDR1 and CDR2 are LGHDT and YNNKEL (reference sequence). The CDR3 contains 15 residues. CDR3 DNA: TGTGCCAGCAGCCCCGCGGGGGTTCACAATTCACCCCTCCACTTT. Protein product: CASSPAGVHNSPLHF.

The chain is built from TRBV18 and TRBJ1-2; perhaps TRBD1 as D (6 bases). The CDR3 has 14 residues. Germline CDR1 KGHSH, CDR2 LQKENI. V lost 3 bases, J lost 4 bases, and 12 bases lay in between. CDR3 residues: CASSPRDTVYGYTF. For the CDR3, the DNA is TGTGCCAGCTCACCCAGGGACACGGTCTATGGCTACACCTTC.

This clone was seen a handful of times. The genes are TRBV6-6 and TRBJ1-2; TRBD1 matches 8 bases. Per germline, CDR1 MNHNY and CDR2 SVGAGI (reference sequence). V shed 4 bases and J 6 bases; nucleotides not matched to a gene: 7. There are 14 residues in the CDR3. The CDR3 sequence is CASSSLDRGNGYTF. The DNA for the CDR3 is TGTGCCAGCAGTTCACTAGACAGGGGAAATGGCTACACCTTC.

This chain joins TRBV6-5 and TRBJ2-7; D is uncertain. CDR3 length: 13 amino acids. V lost 6 bases to trimming and J lost 0 bases, with 9 bases between them. Germline V gives CDR1 MNHEY, CDR2 SVGAGI. This chain's CDR3 is CASSTTPSYEQYF. The CDR3, as DNA: TGTGCCAGCAGCACGACACCCTCCTACGAGCAGTACTTC.

This chain connects TRBV7-3 to TRBJ1-2; the match to TRBD1 covers 7 bases. Trimming cost V 5 bases and J 8 bases; bases outside gene matches: 11. Per germline, CDR1 SGHTA and CDR2 FQGTGA. The CDR3 length is 14 residues. Here the CDR3 reads CASSEGQNLRGYTF. The CDR3, as DNA: TGTGCCAGCAGCGAGGGACAGAACCTACGGGGCTACACCTTC.

The chain links TRBV7-6 to TRBJ2-3; 8 bases map to TRBD2. Germline values: CDR1 SGHVS, CDR2 FNYEAQ. The V and J ends lost 3 bases and 3 bases, in that order; junction bases with no gene match: 14. The CDR3 loop spans 18 amino acids. In nucleotides, the CDR3 is TGTGCCAGCAGCTTGAGACCTATGAGCGGGAGTGAGACAGATACGCAGTATTTT. Amino acid sequence: CASSLRPMSGSETDTQYF.

CDR3 sequence reads: CASTDRGLSGYTF. As DNA, the CDR3 is TGTGCCAGCACCGACAGGGGGCTAAGTGGCTACACCTTC. The rearrangement joins TRBV6-5 to TRBJ1-2; 10 nucleotides line up with TRBD1. Germline CDR1 is MNHEY and CDR2 is SVGAGI. Trimming removed 7 bases from V and 7 bases from J; junction bases left unmatched: 6. The CDR3 loop spans 13 amino acids.

The chain links TRBV28 to TRBJ1-2; 7 nucleotides line up with TRBD1. Germline values: CDR1 MDHEN, CDR2 SYDVKM. The trim removed 5 bases at V and 5 bases at J, leaving 8 bases unmatched. CDR3 size: 14 residues. CDR3 loop: CASSPYRQGYGYTF. Here the CDR3 DNA reads TGTGCCAGCAGTCCCTATAGACAGGGTTATGGCTACACCTTC.

The rearrangement uses TRBV3-1 (or the pseudogene TRBV3-2) and TRBJ1-3; D perhaps matches TRBD1 (6 bases). The CDR3 has 16 residues. Looked up from germline, CDR1 is LGHDT and CDR2 is YNNKEL (reference sequence). V was trimmed by 1 base and J by 4 bases, leaving 14 bases between them. CDR3 amino acids: CASSQGFGGQGNTIYF. The CDR3 nucleotides read TGTGCCAGCAGCCAAGGGTTCGGGGGGCAAGGAAACACCATATATTTT.